The entry below describes one T cell receptor beta chain. Trimming cost V 3 bases and J 0 bases, with 14 bases left between them. The CDR3 runs to 15 residues. Germline V gene sequence: CDR1 DFQATT, CDR2 SNEGSKA (reference sequence). Only in-frame clones appear in the TCRdb table, and some are missing; sequencing was by immunoSEQ multiplex PCR. The table shows 130,000 to 150,000 clones, with roughly 87% occurring only once. The sample belongs to a study of blood T cell repertoires in COVID-19. The receptor's source is a human donor in a cohort sampled during active COVID-19. The material sequenced was peripheral blood. The V gene is TRBV20-1, the J gene TRBJ1-1; D unresolved. CDR3 sequence: CSASRARRVNTEAFF. CDR3 DNA sequence: TGCAGTGCTAGTAGAGCACGGAGGGTGAACACTGAAGCTTTCTTT.